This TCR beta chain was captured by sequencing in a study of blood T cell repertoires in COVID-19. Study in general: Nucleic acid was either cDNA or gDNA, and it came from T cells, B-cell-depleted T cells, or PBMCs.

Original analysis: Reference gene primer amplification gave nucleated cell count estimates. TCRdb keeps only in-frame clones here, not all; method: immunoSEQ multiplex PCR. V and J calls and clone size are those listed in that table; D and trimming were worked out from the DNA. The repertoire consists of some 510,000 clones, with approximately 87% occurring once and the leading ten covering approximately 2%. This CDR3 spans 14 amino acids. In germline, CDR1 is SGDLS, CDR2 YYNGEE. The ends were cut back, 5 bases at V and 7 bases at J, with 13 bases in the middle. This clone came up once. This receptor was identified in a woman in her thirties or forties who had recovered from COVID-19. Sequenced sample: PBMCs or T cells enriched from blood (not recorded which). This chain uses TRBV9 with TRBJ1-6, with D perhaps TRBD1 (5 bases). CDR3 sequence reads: CASRQGYSNSPLHF. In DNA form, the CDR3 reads TGTGCCAGCAGGCAGGGCTACTCAAATTCACCCCTCCACTTT.